A single sample gave rise to the 24 T cell receptor beta chains below, sequenced in a study of blood T cell repertoires in COVID-19. Libraries were prepared by immunoSEQ multiplex PCR; TCRdb keeps only in-frame clonotypes and omits some of them. This table holds some 400,000 clones, roughly 92% found once. Sample: PBMCs or T cells enriched from blood (not recorded which). The receptor set was obtained from a woman aged 40 to 55 who had been exposed to COVID-19.

This rearrangement joins TRBV7-8 to TRBJ2-7; 12 nucleotides agree with TRBD2. CDR1 and CDR2 (germline): SGHVS, FQNEAQ. The CDR3 contains 15 residues. Trimming took 2 bases from V and 5 from J; bases not matched to a gene: 4. The CDR3 DNA follows: TGTGCCAGCAGCTTAAGACTAGCGGGGGAGCACGAGCAGTACTTC. Translating gives CASSLRLAGEHEQYF.

This clone was picked up one time. The chain couples TRBV6-5 to TRBJ2-7; weak D call: TRBD1 (6 bases). CDR1 MNHEY and CDR2 SVGAGI come from the germline V gene. V lost 6 bases, J lost 3 bases, and 12 bases lay in between. The CDR3 extends over 13 amino acids. The CDR3: CASRSSRGYEQYF. The CDR3 coding sequence is TGTGCCAGCAGATCCTCCAGGGGCTACGAGCAGTACTTC.

V and J are TRBV5-1 and TRBJ2-5; D possibly corresponds to TRBD2 (7 bases). The CDR3 is 14 amino acids. Trimming pared 6 bases from V and 2 bases from J, leaving 14 bases between. Looked up from germline, CDR1 is SGHRS and CDR2 is YFSETQ. The CDR3 spells CASKGGGNQETQYF. The CDR3 DNA reads TGCGCCAGCAAAGGCGGGGGCAATCAAGAGACCCAGTACTTC.

This chain uses TRBV6-5 with TRBJ1-5, with 9 bases identical to TRBD1. The germline V gene encodes CDR1 MNHEY and CDR2 SVGAGI. With V trimmed by 7 bases and J by 6 bases, 10 bases remained unmatched. CDR3 length: 15 amino acids. CDR3 coding DNA: TGTGCCAGCATTTCCTACAGGGGGCTCGTTCAGCCCCAGCATTTT. It yields the protein CASISYRGLVQPQHF.

V usage is TRBV5-1 and J usage is TRBJ2-7; maybe TRBD2 (6 bases). CDR1 and CDR2 from the germline V gene are SGHRS and YFSETQ. The CDR3 runs 14 residues. V was clipped by 0 bases and J by 5 bases, with 12 bases between them. The CDR3 DNA is TGCGCCAGCAGCTTGGCCCGGGAGAGGGACGAGCAGTACTTC. It codes for CASSLARERDEQYF.

Note on this clone: The same CDR3 arises from other DNA sequences in this sample as well. The rearrangement joins TRBV18 to TRBJ1-2, with 7 positions matching TRBD1. J was trimmed by 5 bases and V by 1 base; bases with no gene match: 7. This CDR3 region has 15 residues. Germline CDR1 reads KGHSH; CDR2 reads LQKENI. The CDR3 protein is CASSPRDRDPYGYTF. The CDR3 DNA sequence: TGTGCCAGCTCACCACGGGACAGAGATCCTTATGGCTACACCTTC.

This chain connects TRBV19 to TRBJ1-4; 9 nucleotides agree with TRBD1. The ends lost 3 bases at V and 2 bases at J; junction bases unmatched: 7. Germline V lookup: CDR1 LNHDA, CDR2 SQIVND (reference sequence). CDR3 length: 17 residues. This CDR3 reads CASSIAGQGRTNEKLFF. CDR3 nucleotide sequence: TGTGCCAGTAGTATCGCGGGACAGGGACGGACTAATGAAAAACTGTTTTTT.

The chain combines TRBV27 with TRBJ2-3; TRBD1 is a possible D gene (6 bases). The CDR3 contains 12 residues. Germline CDR1 and CDR2: MNHEY and SMNVEV (reference sequence). Deletions cut 5 bases from V and 6 bases from J, with 9 bases between. CDR3 DNA: TGTGCCAGCAGTCGCCAGGGGGATACGCAGTATTTT. It is translated as CASSRQGDTQYF.

Only one count was recorded for this clone. Sequence at one end of the junction differs from germline and may be a read error. In DNA form, the CDR3 reads TGTGCCGGCAGGACAGGGGACTACAATGAGCAGTTCTTC. Protein product: CAGRTGDYNEQFF. The chain couples TRBV7-9 to TRBJ2-1, with 9 bases that match TRBD1. The germline V gene has CDR1 SEHNR and CDR2 FQNEAQ (reference sequence). The CDR3 spans 13 residues.

The rearrangement joins TRBV19 to TRBJ2-7; the D gene is possibly TRBD1 (5 bases). This CDR3 comprises 15 residues. V shed 6 bases and J shed 0 bases, with 15 bases lying between them. Germline loops: CDR1 LNHDA, CDR2 SQIVND (reference sequence). DNA of the CDR3: TGTGCCAGTAGAGTCCGAGGACACCTCTCCTACGAGCAGTACTTC. Translating gives CASRVRGHLSYEQYF.

The rearrangement joins TRBV19 to TRBJ1-5, with 8 nucleotides matching TRBD1. Per germline, CDR1 LNHDA and CDR2 SQIVND (reference sequence). The V gene end was trimmed by 5 bases and the J gene end by 3 bases; junction bases not matched to a gene: 6. This CDR3 has 15 residues. Here the CDR3 reads CASSPRTGNNQPQHF. The DNA of the CDR3 is TGTGCCAGTAGTCCCCGGACAGGGAACAATCAGCCCCAGCATTTT.

V gene TRBV5-4 combines with J gene TRBJ2-7, with D perhaps TRBD1 (6 bases). Germline V gene sequence: CDR1 SGHNT, CDR2 YYREEE (reference sequence). V was pared by 5 bases and J by 6 bases, with 21 bases between. This CDR3 has 15 amino acids. CDR3 bases: TGTGCCAGCAGATCGGGGTCCGGGCCCAGGGGCGAGCAGTACTTC. Translation gives CASRSGSGPRGEQYF.

The chain combines TRBV12-5 with TRBJ1-5; D perhaps matches TRBD1 (5 bases). The germline V gene has CDR1 LGHNT and CDR2 FRNRAP. The CDR3 spans 14 residues. With 3 bases removed from V and 2 bases from J, the gap between germline ends came to 8 bases. The CDR3 DNA reads TGTGCTAGTGGTTTTTGGGGGGGCAATCAGCCCCAGCATTTT. Translated, it gives CASGFWGGNQPQHF.

The chain has TRBV30 and TRBJ1-1, with TRBD1 identical over 9 bases. CDR3 length: 14 amino acids. CDR1 GTSNPN and CDR2 SVGIG come from the germline V gene (reference sequence). Germline trimming cut 1 base from V and 0 bases from J; bases unmatched to any gene: 0. The CDR3 nucleotides read TGTGCCTGGAGTGACAGGGGGCTGAACACTGAAGCTTTCTTT. Amino acids: CAWSDRGLNTEAFF. Full variable domain (missing parts from reference TRBV30 and TRBJ1-1): SQTIHQWPATLVQPVGSPLSLECTVEGTSNPNLYWYRQAAGRGLQLLFYSVGIGQISSEVPQNLSASRPQDRQFILSSKKLLLSDSGFYLCAWSDRGLNTEAFFGQGTRLTVV.

V gene TRBV5-1 combines with J gene TRBJ2-5; 9 bases agree with TRBD1. Losses at the gene ends were 5 bases for V and 1 base for J; bases not matched to a gene: 15. CDR1 is SGHRS, CDR2 YFSETQ, per germline. This CDR3 contains 18 residues. The CDR3, as DNA: TGCGCCAGCAGTTTTGGCTTTCGGACAGGGGCCCTCCAAGAGACCCAGTACTTC. It yields the protein CASSFGFRTGALQETQYF. Full variable domain (outside the CDR3, taken from reference TRBV5-1 and TRBJ2-5): KAGVTQTPRYLIKTRGQQVTLSCSPISGHRSVSWYQQTPGQGLQFLFEYFSETQRNKGNFPGRFSGRQFSNSRSEMNVSTLELGDSALYLCASSFGFRTGALQETQYFGPGTRLLVL.

The genes are TRBV29-1 and TRBJ1-4; 7 nucleotides agree with TRBD1. This CDR3 is built from 16 residues. Trimming cost V 6 bases and J 6 bases; bases outside gene matches: 16. From germline, CDR1 is SQVTM and CDR2 ANQGSEA. CDR3 protein: CSVQTTGDVFYEKLFF. The CDR3 DNA follows: TGCAGCGTCCAAACTACAGGGGACGTCTTTTATGAAAAACTGTTTTTT.

The chain couples TRBV6-5 to TRBJ1-1; possibly TRBD1 for D (5 bases). The CDR3 has 16 amino acids. Germline V CDR1 and CDR2: MNHEY, SVGAGI. The V end lost 3 bases, the J end lost 2 bases, and 16 bases lay between the germline ends. The CDR3 protein is CASSYEVGRGNTEAFF. The CDR3 DNA sequence: TGTGCCAGCAGTTATGAGGTTGGGAGGGGAAACACTGAAGCTTTCTTT.

The gene calls are TRBV29-1 and TRBJ1-2; 9 positions agree with TRBD1. V shed 0 bases, J shed 5 bases, and the junction held 4 bases outside the gene matches. The CDR3 extends over 14 amino acids. The germline CDR1 and CDR2 sequences are SQVTM and ANQGSEA. The CDR3 spells CSVEDGDRVYGYTF. DNA of the CDR3: TGCAGCGTTGAAGACGGGGACAGGGTATATGGCTACACCTTC.

This chain connects TRBV7-8 to TRBJ2-7; tentative D call: TRBD2 (6 bases). The CDR3 is 13 residues long. Trimming pared 3 bases from V and 7 bases from J, leaving 13 bases between. Per the germline V gene, CDR1 is SGHVS and CDR2 is FQNEAQ. For the CDR3, the DNA is TGTGCCAGCAGCTTCCAAATGGGGGGAGAGCAGTACTTC. As protein: CASSFQMGGEQYF.

In the case of this clone: This specimen includes other DNA sequences encoding the same CDR3. V usage is TRBV11-3 and J usage is TRBJ1-2; a weak D match, TRBD1 (5 bases). Deletions cut 3 bases from V and 0 bases from J, with 8 bases between. The CDR3 runs to 14 residues. In germline, CDR1 is SGHNT, CDR2 YENEEA. CDR3 DNA: TGTGCCAGCAGCTTGGGCAGGGCTAACTATGGCTACACCTTC. The encoded protein is CASSLGRANYGYTF.

The chain links TRBV2 to TRBJ2-1; a weak D match, TRBD1 (6 bases). The CDR3 covers 14 residues. Trimming left V 8 bases short and J 0 bases short, with 11 bases between. Germline loops: CDR1 SNHLY, CDR2 FYNNEI. The CDR3 protein is CASVKQGSYNEQFF. The CDR3, as DNA: TGTGCCAGCGTGAAACAGGGCTCCTACAATGAGCAGTTCTTC.

This chain joins TRBV2 and TRBJ2-5; TRBD1 matches 8 bases. Germline values: CDR1 SNHLY, CDR2 FYNNEI. This CDR3 has 15 residues. Unmatched junction bases numbered 13, after V lost 8 bases and J lost 5 bases. The CDR3 spells CASLWADRDSETQYF. CDR3 bases: TGTGCCAGCCTGTGGGCGGACAGGGATTCGGAGACCCAGTACTTC.

V gene TRBV3-1 (or the pseudogene TRBV3-2) combines with J gene TRBJ1-2; 10 nucleotides match TRBD1. The V segment lost 5 bases and the J segment 4 bases; nucleotides outside the gene matches: 4. This CDR3 spans 14 amino acids. The germline V gene has CDR1 LGHDT and CDR2 YNNKEL (reference sequence). The CDR3 DNA is TGTGCCAGCAGCGCGGGACAGGGGAGCTATGGCTACACCTTC. Amino acid sequence: CASSAGQGSYGYTF.

This chain uses TRBV7-3 with TRBJ1-1, with 9 positions matching TRBD1. This CDR3 region has 15 residues. Trimming took 2 bases from V and 8 from J; bases not matched to a gene: 9. The V gene's germline CDR1 is SGHTA and CDR2 FQGTGA. The CDR3 nucleotides are TGTGCCAGCAGCTTACAGGGGACAGGGCCTGCCGAAGCTTTCTTT. Translated, it gives CASSLQGTGPAEAFF.